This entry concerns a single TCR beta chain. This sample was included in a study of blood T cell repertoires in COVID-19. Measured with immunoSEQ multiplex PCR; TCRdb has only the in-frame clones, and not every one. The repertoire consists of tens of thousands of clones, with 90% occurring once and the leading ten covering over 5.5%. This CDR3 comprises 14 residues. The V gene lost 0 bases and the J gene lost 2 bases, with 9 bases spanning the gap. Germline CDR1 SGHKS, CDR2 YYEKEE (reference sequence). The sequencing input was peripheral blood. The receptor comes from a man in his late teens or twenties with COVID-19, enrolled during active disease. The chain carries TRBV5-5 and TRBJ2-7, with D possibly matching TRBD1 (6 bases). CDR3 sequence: CASSLGQATYEQYF. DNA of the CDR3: TGTGCCAGCAGCTTGGGACAGGCGACCTACGAGCAGTACTTC.